The 16 T cell receptor beta chains below were found in one sample sequenced in a study of blood T cells in healthy people across ages. Next came a second PCR, run for about 7 to 11 cycles, which used a sample-barcoded 5' primer along with a J-beta primer mix. TCRdb used MiXCR to reprocess the 5' RACE reads, holding one entry per CDR3 protein. The sample lists roughly 830,000 distinct CDR3 sequences, under 80% occurring once. Material for sequencing was blood. These receptors came from a man between 25 and 39 years old in good health.

The chain is built from TRBV15 and TRBJ2-5; 9 bases fit TRBD1. The CDR3 spans 15 residues. The junction had 4 bases not matched to a gene; V was cut back by 0 bases and J by 5 bases. Germline V lookup: CDR1 LNHNV, CDR2 YYDKDF (reference sequence). Here the CDR3 DNA reads TGTGCCACCAGCAGAGACTTACAGGGGGCGGAGACCCAGTACTTC. This gives the protein CATSRDLQGAETQYF.

The J gene is TRBJ1-6, the V gene TRBV7-2; no definite D call. Germline loops: CDR1 SGHTA, CDR2 FQGNSA. V was cut by 0 bases and J by 7 bases, with 13 bases left in between. This CDR3 is built from 16 residues. CDR3 region: CASSLASGFFNSPLHF. CDR3 nucleotides: TGTGCCAGCAGCTTAGCGTCGGGGTTCTTCAATTCACCCCTCCACTTT.

The genes are TRBV20-1 and TRBJ2-7; D not certain. The CDR3 is 14 amino acids. The ends were cut back, 7 bases at V and 1 base at J, with 17 bases in the middle. Germline CDR1 reads DFQATT; CDR2 reads SNEGSKA (reference sequence). The chain's CDR3 is CSVRKLVRSYEQYF. The CDR3 DNA sequence: TGCAGTGTCCGCAAACTCGTCCGGTCCTACGAGCAGTACTTC.

The V gene is TRBV6-1, the J gene TRBJ2-1, with 11 nucleotides matching TRBD2. The ends lost 8 bases at V and 2 bases at J; junction bases unmatched: 5. The CDR3 covers 15 residues. Germline CDR1 is MNHNS and CDR2 is SASEGT. Here the CDR3 DNA reads TGTGCCAGCCTACTAGCGGGGGTCCCCTACAATGAGCAGTTCTTC. Translation: CASLLAGVPYNEQFF.

The rearrangement links TRBV19 to TRBJ1-4; unclear D gene. V lost 6 bases, J lost 7 bases, and 6 bases lay in between. This CDR3 is built from 11 residues. Germline assignment: CDR1 LNHDA and CDR2 SQIVND (reference sequence). The DNA for the CDR3 is TGTGCCAGTAGAGAGGCTGAAAAACTGTTTTTT. This encodes CASREAEKLFF.

CDR3 sequence (DNA): TGCGCCAGCAAGGATATACTAGCCAAAAACATTCAGTACTTC. Protein product: CASKDILAKNIQYF. V gene TRBV5-1 combines with J gene TRBJ2-4; D uncertain. Germline CDR1 is SGHRS and CDR2 is YFSETQ. The V end was cut by 6 bases, the J end by 0 bases, with 10 bases between. The CDR3 has 14 residues.

The chain couples TRBV6-2 or TRBV6-3 to TRBJ2-2; 8 nucleotides align to TRBD2. The CDR3 is made up of 14 amino acids. Germline CDR1 MNHEY, CDR2 SVGEGT. Trimming took 9 bases from V and 5 from J; bases not matched to a gene: 8. The CDR3 nucleotides are TGTGCCAGTGCAGCGGGGGCGGAGACCGGGGAGCTGTTTTTT. It specifies CASAAGAETGELFF.

This chain uses TRBV3-1 with TRBJ2-7; D is undetermined. Judging by the DNA end, TRBJ2-5 fits better; the J call may be wrong. CDR3 length: 14 amino acids. Germline CDR1 reads LGHDT; CDR2 reads YNNKEL (reference sequence). This chain's CDR3 is CASSQGTLIETQYF. DNA of the CDR3: TGTGCCAGCAGCCAAGGGACCCTGATAGAGACCCAGTACTTC.

The chain is built from TRBV7-6 and TRBJ2-1; 7 bases map to TRBD1. CDR1 is SGHVS and CDR2 is FNYEAQ in the germline V gene. The J segment lost 0 bases and the V segment lost 6 bases, leaving 5 bases of the junction unmatched. The CDR3 has 15 amino acids. The CDR3 reads CASSFGTASYNEQFF. CDR3 sequence (DNA): TGTGCCAGCAGTTTCGGGACAGCCTCCTACAATGAGCAGTTCTTC.

The V gene is TRBV3-1, the J gene TRBJ2-1; unclear D gene. CDR3 length equals 16 residues. CDR1 LGHDT and CDR2 YNNKEL come from the germline V gene (reference sequence). V lost 2 bases, J lost 6 bases, and 17 bases lay in between. The CDR3 nucleotides read TGTGCCAGCAGCCAACAACGAGGATCTACTATCAATGAGCAGTTCTTC. This translates into CASSQQRGSTINEQFF.

The V gene is TRBV7-3, the J gene TRBJ2-1, with a tentative D call TRBD1 (6 bases). There are 13 residues in the CDR3. Trimming pared 5 bases from V and 8 bases from J, leaving 13 bases between. Germline V gene lookup returns CDR1 SGHTA and CDR2 FQGTGA. CDR3 coding DNA: TGTGCCAGCAGCACCTCAGGGGCCCATGAGCAGTTCTTC. This gives the protein CASSTSGAHEQFF.

V usage is TRBV25-1 and J usage is TRBJ2-7, with a possible D match to TRBD1 (7 bases). V lost 8 bases and J lost 5, with 13 bases in between. The CDR3 contains 12 residues. Germline values: CDR1 MGHDK, CDR2 SYGVNS. In DNA form, the CDR3 reads TGTGCCAGCGCTCCAGGGGGGAACGAGCAGTACTTC. This sequence encodes CASAPGGNEQYF.

This clonotype occurred a few times. V and J are TRBV20-1 and TRBJ2-1; possible D gene TRBD2, 6 bases. From germline, CDR1 is DFQATT and CDR2 SNEGSKA (reference sequence). This CDR3 spans 14 amino acids. V shed 6 bases and J shed 0 bases, with 12 bases lying between them. CDR3 sequence (DNA): TGCAGTGCGCGGTGGGGGGACTCCTACAATGAGCAGTTCTTC. Amino acid sequence: CSARWGDSYNEQFF.

Note on this clonotype: Sequence at one end of the junction differs from germline and may be a read error. This chain joins TRBV6-5 and TRBJ2-3; 10 bases agree with TRBD2. Germline V lookup: CDR1 MNHEY, CDR2 SVGAGI. The CDR3 is 15 amino acids. The CDR3 is CAGRTLAGDRDTQYF. The CDR3 DNA reads TGTGCCGGCAGGACTCTAGCGGGGGACCGCGATACGCAGTATTTT.

V usage is TRBV12-3 or TRBV12-4 and J usage is TRBJ2-7; perhaps TRBD2 as D (6 bases). The CDR3 extends over 13 amino acids. V was pared by 5 bases and J by 3 bases, with 11 bases between. This chain's CDR3 is CASSPWEDYEQYF. CDR3 DNA: TGTGCCAGCAGTCCTTGGGAGGACTACGAGCAGTACTTC.

The chain couples TRBV7-3 to TRBJ2-3; D may be TRBD1 or TRBD2 (5 bases each). In germline, CDR1 is SGHTA, CDR2 FQGTGA. The CDR3 extends over 16 amino acids. Trimming shortened V by 5 bases and J by 4 bases, and 19 bases separated the two germline ends. The CDR3 DNA follows: TGTGCCAGCAGCCAATACGGGACCAGAACTGCAGATACGCAGTATTTT. It translates to CASSQYGTRTADTQYF.